These 12 T cell receptor beta chains were all obtained from the same sample, sequenced in a study of kidney transplant recipient with SARS-CoV-2 infection (dated by TCRdb to about 2021). The reads were generated on an Illumina MiSeq. TCRdb trimmed the raw reads at Q25, called clones with MiXCR and kept productive beta chains. Records with the same CDR3 protein are collapsed into one entry carrying the most frequent genes and DNA. The sample records approximately 250,000 distinct CDR3 sequences, around 28% of which are singletons. Almost 7.5% of the sample is taken by the ten largest. Reading the label with the study, this specimen's time point is: pre-pandemic baseline sample and day 111 after first positive SARS-CoV-2 test. Here the sequenced sample was a blood sample, taken at baseline and around day 110 from a kidney transplant recipient. Source of these receptors: a male patient aged 25 to 39 who had COVID-19 and was a kidney transplant recipient. The graft donor may be the source of some T cells after a transplant.

This clonotype was recorded at least ten times. This chain connects TRBV27 to TRBJ2-7, with TRBD1 as a possible D gene (5 bases). Germline values: CDR1 MNHEY, CDR2 SMNVEV (reference sequence). The length of the CDR3 is 14 residues. V shed 6 bases and J shed 3 bases, with 15 bases lying between them. This CDR3 is CASSTKQGDYEQYF. The CDR3 DNA follows: TGTGCCAGCAGCACAAAACAAGGGGACTACGAGCAGTACTTC.

This clonotype was recorded many times. V is TRBV11-2 and J is TRBJ1-1; the match to TRBD1 covers 10 bases. The length of the CDR3 is 16 residues. V dropped 4 bases and J dropped 0; count of bases not matched to a gene: 5. CDR1 is SGHAT, CDR2 FQNNGV, per germline. The CDR3 is CASSSPTGGMNTEAFF. In DNA form, the CDR3 reads TGTGCCAGCAGCTCCCCGACAGGGGGCATGAACACTGAAGCTTTCTTT.

This clonotype was seen repeatedly, ten times or more. This chain links TRBV5-1 with TRBJ1-2; no definite D call. The CDR3 spans 16 residues. V lost 7 bases and J 4 bases, leaving 23 bases between the germline ends. Germline CDR1 is SGHRS and CDR2 is YFSETQ. The CDR3 sequence: CASEMRSVRKTYGYTF. CDR3 bases: TGCGCCAGCGAAATGAGATCGGTTCGAAAGACCTATGGCTACACCTTC. Filled out from reference TRBV5-1 and TRBJ1-2, the complete variable domain reads KAGVTQTPRYLIKTRGQQVTLSCSPISGHRSVSWYQQTPGQGLQFLFEYFSETQRNKGNFPGRFSGRQFSNSRSEMNVSTLELGDSALYLCASEMRSVRKTYGYTFGSGTRLTVV.

This clonotype was picked up one time. The junction departs from germline at one end; a sequencing error may be responsible. The rearrangement uses TRBV3-1 and TRBJ2-5; D might be TRBD2 (5 bases). The CDR3 is made up of 17 amino acids. Germline lookup yields CDR1 LGHDT and CDR2 YNNKEL (reference sequence). The CDR3 DNA reads as TGTGCCTGCAGCGCACTAGGTCCCATTTCTTTCTCTGAGACCCAGTACTTC. This translates into CACSALGPISFSETQYF.

This clonotype occurred many times. The V and J genes are TRBV19 and TRBJ2-7; D uncertain. CDR3 length: 12 residues. In germline, CDR1 is LNHDA, CDR2 SQIVND (reference sequence). The germline V and J ends were trimmed by 7 bases and 4 bases, with 11 bases remaining between them. The chain's CDR3 is CASNQVPYEQYF. CDR3 bases: TGTGCCAGTAACCAGGTCCCGTACGAGCAGTACTTC.

In its sample, this clonotype was seen many times. V usage is TRBV6-4 and J usage is TRBJ2-2; TRBD2 aligns across 11 bases. CDR3 size: 15 residues. V was pared by 6 bases and J by 3 bases, with 3 bases of the junction left unmatched. The V gene's germline CDR1 is MRHNA and CDR2 SNTAGT. The CDR3 sequence: CASSLGLADTGELFF. The CDR3 nucleotides are TGTGCCAGCAGCTTGGGACTAGCGGACACCGGGGAGCTGTTTTTT.

Ten or more counts support this clonotype. CDR3 bases: TGCGCCAGCAGTTCCGTCTCGCTACGCAGAAAGACCTATGGCTACACCTTC. Protein product: CASSSVSLRRKTYGYTF. The chain links TRBV23-1 to TRBJ1-2, with D uncertain. TRBV23-1 is an ORF, with its function uncertain. The CDR3 length is 17 residues. V lost 5 bases, J lost 4 bases, and 23 bases lay in between.

In its sample, this clonotype was seen many times. The rearrangement uses TRBV24-1 and TRBJ2-7, with D unresolved. CDR1 is KGHDR, CDR2 SFDVKD, per germline. The CDR3 totals 13 residues. V was trimmed by 2 bases and J by 0 bases, leaving 4 bases between them. The CDR3 DNA follows: TGTGCCACCAGTGATTCAGGCTCCTACGAGCAGTACTTC. Its protein is CATSDSGSYEQYF.

Points on this clonotype: A much larger clonotype is one base distant, so this may be a read error. The chain uses TRBV10-2 and TRBJ1-4, with D unclear. The CDR3 sequence is 14 residues long. V was trimmed by 11 bases and J by 7 bases, leaving 20 bases between them. CDR1 and CDR2 (germline): WSHSY, SAAADI. CDR3 DNA sequence: TGCGCCGGCAAGATAAGGGCCGGAGGTGAAAAACTGTTTTTT. This codes for CAGKIRAGGEKLFF.

This clonotype was observed many times. This rearrangement joins TRBV4-2 to TRBJ2-2, with D possibly matching TRBD2 (6 bases). Germline assignment: CDR1 LGHNA and CDR2 YNFKEQ. CDR3 size: 19 residues. Between the trimmed V and J ends, which lost 0 bases and 0 bases, there was a span of 17 bases. CDR3 protein: CASSQDWPGGTSNTGELFF. The CDR3 region has the DNA TGTGCCAGCAGCCAAGATTGGCCGGGCGGGACGTCGAACACCGGGGAGCTGTTTTTT.

To note about this clonotype: It may be a read error: a sequence one base away is much more abundant. This CDR3 fails to terminate in the conserved phenylalanine or tryptophan, so it likely reflects a read error. The chain recombines TRBV29-1 with TRBJ1-1; D not certain. V lost 6 bases and J lost 4, with 9 bases in between. Germline CDR1 and CDR2: SQVTM and ANQGSEA. This CDR3 is 11 amino acids long. CDR3 in DNA: TGCAGCGTCCCCAGCCTCACTGAAGCTTTCCTT. It yields the protein CSVPSLTEAFL.

The chain recombines TRBV9 with TRBJ2-6; 7 bases match TRBD1. In germline, CDR1 is SGDLS, CDR2 YYNGEE. The CDR3 loop spans 15 amino acids. V lost 4 bases, J lost 1 base, and 2 bases stayed unmatched. As DNA, the CDR3 is TGTGCCAGCAGCACGACAGGGTCTGGGGCCAACGTCCTGACTTTC. This encodes CASSTTGSGANVLTF.